The sequence of this T cell receptor beta chain was determined in a study of blood T cell repertoires in COVID-19. Study-level information: The United States, Italy and Spain supplied acute and convalescent COVID-19 samples. The cDNA or gDNA used as material had been derived from T cells, B-cell-depleted T cells, or PBMCs.

As handled by the study authors: Estimated nucleated cell counts came from reference gene primer amplification. Assay used: immunoSEQ multiplex PCR; TCRdb lists only in-frame clones, some missing. D and trimming come from the DNA, and the V and J calls and clone size come from that table. The repertoire has approximately 110,000 clones, about 76% of them found once; the top ten carry approximately 38%. This CDR3 is 14 amino acids long. CDR1 and CDR2 from the germline V gene are SEHNR and FQNEAQ (reference sequence). V gave up 5 bases and J gave up 1 base, with 11 bases separating them. The specimen sequenced was peripheral blood. This chain links TRBV7-9 with TRBJ1-1, with a weak D call TRBD1 (6 bases). The receptor was isolated from a man older than 75 with acute or convalescent COVID-19. The CDR3 DNA reads as TGTGCCAGCAGCCCGGGACATTCGAACACTGAAGCTTTCTTT. Protein sequence: CASSPGHSNTEAFF.